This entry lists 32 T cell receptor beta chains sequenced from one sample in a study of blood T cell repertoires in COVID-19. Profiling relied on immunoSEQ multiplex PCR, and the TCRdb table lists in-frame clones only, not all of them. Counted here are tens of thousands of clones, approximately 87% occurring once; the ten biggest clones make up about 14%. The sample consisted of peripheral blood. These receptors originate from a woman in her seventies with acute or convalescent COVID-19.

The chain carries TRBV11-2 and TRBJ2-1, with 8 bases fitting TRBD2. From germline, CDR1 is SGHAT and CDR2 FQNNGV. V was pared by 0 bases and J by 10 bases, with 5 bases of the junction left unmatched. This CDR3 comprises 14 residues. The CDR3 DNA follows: TGTGCCAGCAGCTTAGAGGCGGGAGGAAGGGAGCAGTTCTTC. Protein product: CASSLEAGGREQFF. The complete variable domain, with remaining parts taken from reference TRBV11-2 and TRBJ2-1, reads EAGVAQSPRYKIIEKRQSVAFWCNPISGHATLYWYQQILGQGPKLLIQFQNNGVVDDSQLPKDRFSAERLKGVDSTLKIQPAKLEDSAVYLCASSLEAGGREQFFGPGTRLTVL.

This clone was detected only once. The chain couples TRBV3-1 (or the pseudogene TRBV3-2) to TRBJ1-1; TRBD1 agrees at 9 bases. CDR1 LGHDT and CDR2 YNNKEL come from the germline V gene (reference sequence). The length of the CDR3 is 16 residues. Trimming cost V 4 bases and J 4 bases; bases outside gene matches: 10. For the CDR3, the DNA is TGTGCCAGCAGCCTTCGGGACAGGGCTTTTAGCACTGAAGCTTTCTTT. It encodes CASSLRDRAFSTEAFF.

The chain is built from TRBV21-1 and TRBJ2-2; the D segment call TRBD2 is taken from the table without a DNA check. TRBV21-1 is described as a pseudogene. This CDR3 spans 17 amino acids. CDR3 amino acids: CASRRAGEREGAGELFF. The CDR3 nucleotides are TGTGCCAGCAGGAGGGCCGGAGAGCGGGAGGGAGCCGGGGAGCTGTTTTTT.

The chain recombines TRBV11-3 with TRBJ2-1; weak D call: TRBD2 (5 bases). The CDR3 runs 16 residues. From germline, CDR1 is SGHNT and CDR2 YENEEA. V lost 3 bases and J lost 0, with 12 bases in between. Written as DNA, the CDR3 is TGTGCCAGCAGCTTCTCCCGGAGGAGCTCCTACAATGAGCAGTTCTTC. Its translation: CASSFSRRSSYNEQFF.

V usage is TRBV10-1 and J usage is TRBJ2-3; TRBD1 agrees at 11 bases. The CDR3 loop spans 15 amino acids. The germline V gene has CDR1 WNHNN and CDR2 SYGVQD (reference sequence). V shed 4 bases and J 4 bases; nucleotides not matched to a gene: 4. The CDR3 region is CASSGGQGGADTQYF. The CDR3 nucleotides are TGCGCCAGCAGTGGGGGACAGGGGGGTGCAGATACGCAGTATTTT.

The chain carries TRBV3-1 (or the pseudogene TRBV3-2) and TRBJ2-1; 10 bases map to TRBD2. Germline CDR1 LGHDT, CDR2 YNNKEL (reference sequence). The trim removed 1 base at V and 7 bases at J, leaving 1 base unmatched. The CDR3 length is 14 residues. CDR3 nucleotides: TGTGCCAGCAGCCAAGCGGGACTAGCGAATGAGCAGTTCTTC. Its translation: CASSQAGLANEQFF.

The CDR3 spells CASSPSGGRPNEQFF. DNA of the CDR3: TGTGCCAGCAGCCCGAGCGGGGGGAGGCCAAATGAGCAGTTCTTC. The V call is TRBV28, the J call TRBJ2-1; TRBD2 matches 9 bases. Germline CDR1 reads MDHEN; CDR2 reads SYDVKM. V was pared by 6 bases and J by 7 bases, with 10 bases of the junction left unmatched. The CDR3 runs to 15 residues.

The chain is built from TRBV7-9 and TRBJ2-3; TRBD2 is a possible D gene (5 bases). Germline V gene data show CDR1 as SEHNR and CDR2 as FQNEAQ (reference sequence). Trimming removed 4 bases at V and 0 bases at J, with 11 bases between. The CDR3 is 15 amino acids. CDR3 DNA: TGTGCCAGCAGCTCGCGAGGGTGGAGCACAGATACGCAGTATTTT. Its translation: CASSSRGWSTDTQYF. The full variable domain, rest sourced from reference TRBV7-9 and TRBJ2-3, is DTGVSQNPRHKITKRGQNVTFRCDPISEHNRLYWYRQTLGQGPEFLTYFQNEAQLEKSRLLSDRFSAERPKGSFSTLEIQRTEQGDSAMYLCASSSRGWSTDTQYFGPGTRLTVL.

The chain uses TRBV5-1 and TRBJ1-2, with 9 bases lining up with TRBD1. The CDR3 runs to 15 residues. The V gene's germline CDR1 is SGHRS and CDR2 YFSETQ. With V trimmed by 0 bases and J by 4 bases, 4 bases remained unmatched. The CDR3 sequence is CASSLDGTGPYGYTF. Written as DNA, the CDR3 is TGCGCCAGCAGCTTGGATGGGACAGGGCCCTATGGCTACACCTTC.

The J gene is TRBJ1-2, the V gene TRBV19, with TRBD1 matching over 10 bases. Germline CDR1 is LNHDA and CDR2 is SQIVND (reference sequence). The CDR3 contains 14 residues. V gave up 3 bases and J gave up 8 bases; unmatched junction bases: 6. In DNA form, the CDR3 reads TGTGCCAGTAGTATTTCCGGGACAGGGGTGGGCTACACCTTC. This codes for CASSISGTGVGYTF. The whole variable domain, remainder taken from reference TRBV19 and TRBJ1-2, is DGGITQSPKYLFRKEGQNVTLSCEQNLNHDAMYWYRQDPGQGLRLIYYSQIVNDFQKGDIAEGYSVSREKKESFPLTVTSAQKNPTAFYLCASSISGTGVGYTFGSGTRLTVV.

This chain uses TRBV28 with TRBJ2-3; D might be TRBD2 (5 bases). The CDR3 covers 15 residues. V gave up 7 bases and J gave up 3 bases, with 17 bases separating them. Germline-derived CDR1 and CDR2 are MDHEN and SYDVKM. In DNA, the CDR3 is TGTGCCAGCAAGACATTAAGAGGAGGTACAGATACGCAGTATTTT. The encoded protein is CASKTLRGGTDTQYF.

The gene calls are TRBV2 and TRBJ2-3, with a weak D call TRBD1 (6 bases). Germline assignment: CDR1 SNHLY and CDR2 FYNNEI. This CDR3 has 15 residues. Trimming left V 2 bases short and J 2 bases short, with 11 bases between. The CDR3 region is CASSEPKGDTDTQYF. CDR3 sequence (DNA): TGTGCCAGCAGTGAACCGAAGGGGGACACAGATACGCAGTATTTT. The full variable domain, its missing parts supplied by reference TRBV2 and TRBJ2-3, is EPEVTQTPSHQVTQMGQEVILRCVPISNHLYFYWYRQILGQKVEFLVSFYNNEISEKSEIFDDQFSVERPDGSNFTLKIRSTKLEDSAMYFCASSEPKGDTDTQYFGPGTRLTVL.

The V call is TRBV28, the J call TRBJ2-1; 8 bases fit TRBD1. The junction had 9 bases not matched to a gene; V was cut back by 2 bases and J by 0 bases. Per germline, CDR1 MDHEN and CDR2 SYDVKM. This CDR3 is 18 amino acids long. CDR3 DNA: TGTGCCAGCAGTTTAGGGCAGGGGGCCCCGAGCTCCTACAATGAGCAGTTCTTC. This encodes CASSLGQGAPSSYNEQFF.

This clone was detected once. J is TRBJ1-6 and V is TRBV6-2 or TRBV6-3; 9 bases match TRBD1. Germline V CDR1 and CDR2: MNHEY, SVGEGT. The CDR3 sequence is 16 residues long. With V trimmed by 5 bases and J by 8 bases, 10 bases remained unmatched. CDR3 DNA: TGTGCCAGCAGTCCACCGGGACAGGGTTCGGATTCACCCCTCCACTTT. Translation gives CASSPPGQGSDSPLHF.

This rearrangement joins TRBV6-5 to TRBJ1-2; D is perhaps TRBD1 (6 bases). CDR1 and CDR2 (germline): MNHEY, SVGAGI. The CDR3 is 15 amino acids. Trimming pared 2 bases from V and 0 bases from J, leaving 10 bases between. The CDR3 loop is CASSYHQGSNYGYTF. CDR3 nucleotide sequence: TGTGCCAGCAGTTACCACCAGGGGTCTAACTATGGCTACACCTTC.

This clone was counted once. The CDR3 sequence is CASSFGQPKDGYTF. The CDR3, as DNA: TGTGCCAGCAGCTTCGGACAGCCTAAGGACGGCTACACCTTC. V gene TRBV7-9 combines with J gene TRBJ1-2, with D possibly matching TRBD1 (6 bases). The germline CDR1 and CDR2 sequences are SEHNR and FQNEAQ (reference sequence). The V end lost 3 bases, the J end lost 8 bases, and 16 bases lay between the germline ends. This CDR3 region has 14 residues.

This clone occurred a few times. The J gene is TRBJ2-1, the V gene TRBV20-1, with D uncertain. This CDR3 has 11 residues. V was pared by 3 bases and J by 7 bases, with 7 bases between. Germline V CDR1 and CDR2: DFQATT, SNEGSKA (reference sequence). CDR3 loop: CSAREWNEQFF. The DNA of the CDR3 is TGCAGTGCTAGGGAGTGGAATGAGCAGTTCTTC.

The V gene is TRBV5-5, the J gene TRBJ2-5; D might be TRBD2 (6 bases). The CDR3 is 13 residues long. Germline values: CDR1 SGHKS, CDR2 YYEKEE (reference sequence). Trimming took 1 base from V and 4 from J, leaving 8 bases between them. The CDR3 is CASSLTGVETQYF. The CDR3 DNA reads TGTGCCAGCAGCTTGACGGGGGTAGAGACCCAGTACTTC.

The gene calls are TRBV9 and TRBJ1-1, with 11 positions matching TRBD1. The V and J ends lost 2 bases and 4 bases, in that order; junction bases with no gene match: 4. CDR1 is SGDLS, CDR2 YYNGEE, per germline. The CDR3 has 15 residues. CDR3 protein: CASSVGQGAGTEAFF. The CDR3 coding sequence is TGTGCCAGCAGCGTTGGACAGGGGGCAGGCACTGAAGCTTTCTTT.

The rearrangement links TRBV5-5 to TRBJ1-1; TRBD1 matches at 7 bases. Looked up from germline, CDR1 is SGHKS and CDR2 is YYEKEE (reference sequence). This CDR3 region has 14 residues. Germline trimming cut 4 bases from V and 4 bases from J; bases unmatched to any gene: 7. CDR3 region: CASSLSPGGTEAFF. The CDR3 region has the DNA TGTGCCAGCAGCCTAAGTCCAGGGGGCACTGAAGCTTTCTTT. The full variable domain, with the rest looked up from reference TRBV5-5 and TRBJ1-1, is DAGVTQSPTHLIKTRGQQVTLRCSPISGHKSVSWYQQVLGQGPQFIFQYYEKEERGRGNFPDRFSARQFPNYSSELNVNALLLGDSALYLCASSLSPGGTEAFFGQGTRLTVV.

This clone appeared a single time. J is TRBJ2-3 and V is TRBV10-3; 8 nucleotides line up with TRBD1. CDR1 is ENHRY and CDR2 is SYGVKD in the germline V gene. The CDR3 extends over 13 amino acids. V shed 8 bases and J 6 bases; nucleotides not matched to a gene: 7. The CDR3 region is CAIGTGQDDTQYF. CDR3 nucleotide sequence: TGTGCCATCGGGACAGGTCAGGACGATACGCAGTATTTT.

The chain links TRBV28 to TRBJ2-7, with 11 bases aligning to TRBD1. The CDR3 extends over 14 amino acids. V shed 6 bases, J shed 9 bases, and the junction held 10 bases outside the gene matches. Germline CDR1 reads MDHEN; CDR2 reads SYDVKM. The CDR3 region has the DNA TGTGCCAGCAGCCCCGGGACAGGGGGATCTGGGCAGTACGTC. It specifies CASSPGTGGSGQYV.

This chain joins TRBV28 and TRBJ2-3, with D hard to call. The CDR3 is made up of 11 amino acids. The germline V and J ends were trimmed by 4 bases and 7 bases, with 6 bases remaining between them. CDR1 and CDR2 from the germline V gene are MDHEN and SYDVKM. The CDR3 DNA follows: TGTGCCAGCAGTTCGTCCTATACGCAGTATTTT. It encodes CASSSSYTQYF.

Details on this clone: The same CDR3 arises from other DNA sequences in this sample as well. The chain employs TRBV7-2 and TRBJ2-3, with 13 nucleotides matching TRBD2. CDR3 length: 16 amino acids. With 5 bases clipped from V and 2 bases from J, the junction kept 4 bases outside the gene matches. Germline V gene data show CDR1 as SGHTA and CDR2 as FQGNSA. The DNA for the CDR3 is TGTGCCAGCAGCCCCGGGACTAGCGGGGTCACAGATACGCAGTATTTT. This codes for CASSPGTSGVTDTQYF.

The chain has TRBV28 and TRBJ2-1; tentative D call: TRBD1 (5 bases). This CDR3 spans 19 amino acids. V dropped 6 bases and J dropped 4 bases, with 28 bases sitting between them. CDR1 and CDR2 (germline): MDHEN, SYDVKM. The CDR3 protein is CASSLAPLDSYVGYNEQFF. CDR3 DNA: TGTGCCAGCAGCCTGGCCCCTCTCGACAGTTACGTTGGATACAATGAGCAGTTCTTC.

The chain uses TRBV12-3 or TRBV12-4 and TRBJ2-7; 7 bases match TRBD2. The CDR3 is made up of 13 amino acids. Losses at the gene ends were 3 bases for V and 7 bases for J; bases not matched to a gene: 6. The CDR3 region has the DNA TGTGCCAGCAGTTTCTTGCCCGGGGGGGAGCAGTACGTC. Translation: CASSFLPGGEQYV.

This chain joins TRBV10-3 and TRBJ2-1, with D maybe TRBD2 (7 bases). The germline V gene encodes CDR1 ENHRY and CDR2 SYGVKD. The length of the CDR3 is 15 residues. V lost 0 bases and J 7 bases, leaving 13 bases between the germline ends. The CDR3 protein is CAISESWGRGNEQFF. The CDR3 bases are TGTGCCATCAGTGAGTCGTGGGGGCGGGGGAATGAGCAGTTCTTC.

CDR3 residues: CATSRDLQGNTEAFF. The CDR3 DNA follows: TGTGCCACCAGCAGAGATTTACAGGGAAATACTGAAGCTTTCTTT. The chain couples TRBV15 to TRBJ1-1; a possible D gene is TRBD1 (6 bases). Trimming left V 0 bases short and J 5 bases short, with 13 bases between. The CDR3 consists of 15 residues. Germline CDR1 reads LNHNV; CDR2 reads YYDKDF (reference sequence).

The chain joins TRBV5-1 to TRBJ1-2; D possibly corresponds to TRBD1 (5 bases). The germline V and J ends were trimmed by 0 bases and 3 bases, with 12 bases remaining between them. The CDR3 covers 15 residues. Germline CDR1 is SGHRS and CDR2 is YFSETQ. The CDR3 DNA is TGCGCCAGCAGCTTGGGTGCAGGGCCGCACTATGGCTACACCTTC. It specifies CASSLGAGPHYGYTF.

The CDR3 coding sequence is TGTGCCAGCAGCGTAGCGCTCGGAGATAATTCACCCCTCCACTTT. It specifies CASSVALGDNSPLHF. The chain carries TRBV9 and TRBJ1-6; D is uncertain. The CDR3 extends over 15 amino acids. Looked up from germline, CDR1 is SGDLS and CDR2 is YYNGEE. V was cut by 0 bases and J by 5 bases, with 9 bases left in between.

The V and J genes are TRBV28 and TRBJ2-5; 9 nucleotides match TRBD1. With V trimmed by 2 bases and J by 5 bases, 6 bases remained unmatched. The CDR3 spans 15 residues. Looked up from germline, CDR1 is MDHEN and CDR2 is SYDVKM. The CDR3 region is CASSLRDRERETQYF. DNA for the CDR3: TGTGCCAGCAGTTTACGGGACAGGGAGCGGGAGACCCAGTACTTC. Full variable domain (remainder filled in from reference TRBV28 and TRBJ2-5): DVKVTQSSRYLVKRTGEKVFLECVQDMDHENMFWYRQDPGLGLRLIYFSYDVKMKEKGDIPEGYSVSREKKERFSLILESASTNQTSMYLCASSLRDRERETQYFGPGTRLLVL.

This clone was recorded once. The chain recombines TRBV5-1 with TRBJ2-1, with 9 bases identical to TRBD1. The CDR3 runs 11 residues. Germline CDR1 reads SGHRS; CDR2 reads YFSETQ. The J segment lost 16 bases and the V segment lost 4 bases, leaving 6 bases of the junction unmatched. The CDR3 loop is CASSPGQGEFF. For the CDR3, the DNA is TGCGCCAGCAGCCCGGGACAGGGAGAATTCTTC.